This is a list of T cell receptor beta chains from one sample in a study of T cell responses to AZD1222 COVID-19 vaccine. Profiled with immunoSEQ multiplex PCR; TCRdb holds only in-frame clones, not every one. The sample carries 120,000 or so clones, around 85% recorded once. The input for sequencing was peripheral blood, taken on day 0 of AZD1222 vaccination. Receptors originate from an adult in good health. Each CDR3 is given without its conserved first and last residue. D genes are given only for firm matches.

TRBV6-5 | - | ASQWGYEQY
TRBV30 | - | AWSLGDETDTQY
TRBV29-1 | - | SVEQGEGGGYT
TRBV24-1 | - | ATSPRTPRTGELF
TRBV19 | - | ASSIDPWGQPQH
TRBV28 | TRBD1 | ASSLSPSSGQGTTNTEAF
TRBV2 | - | ASSDTNYGYT
TRBV5-6 | - | ASSLRIVSGNTIY
TRBV29-1 | - | SVGLSSYEQY
TRBV6-2/TRBV6-3 | - | ASSRLGTGELF
TRBV3-1/TRBV3-2 | - | ASSQVARGLQETQY
TRBV25-1 | - | ASSGISSSGELF
TRBV27 | - | ASSIERSSSYNEQF
TRBV5-1 | - | ASSLGLAKNIQY
TRBV5-1 | TRBD1 | ASSLNNRGPTDTQY
TRBV7-9 | - | ASSLTARGNTEAF
TRBV28 | - | ASRPREGSNQPQH
TRBV14 | - | ASSQPAGELF
TRBV7-2 | - | ASSTEGSSYNEQF
TRBV19 | - | ASKVQAYGYT
TRBV28 | TRBD1 | ASSAPNRQGKQY
TRBV7-9 | - | ASSPPGNYGYT
TRBV6-4 | - | ASSDRGTGELF
TRBV12-3/TRBV12-4 | TRBD1 | ASSSGGFGGYT
TRBV2 | TRBD1 | ASSPTGTGYGYT
TRBV4-3 | - | ASSQIRGEQF
TRBV9 | - | ASSERGAGGEKLF
TRBV7-3 | - | ASITGHYGYT
TRBV11-3 | - | ASSPGGSYNEQF
TRBV28 | TRBD1 | ASRDSSTDTQY
TRBV7-9 | - | ASSLDISNQPQH
TRBV15 | - | ATSRDHLSGNTIY
TRBV5-6 | - | ASSWGSSTDTQY
TRBV28 | - | ASSFKDTIY
TRBV24-1 | TRBD2 | ATSDPRSASGGASTDTQY
TRBV30 | TRBD1 | AWSDGTGRAYGYT
TRBV27 | - | ASSLGARETQY
TRBV25-1 | - | ASSERHSEQY
TRBV6-5 | TRBD1 | ASRRQGDQPQH
TRBV5-4 | TRBD1 | ASSGDRVGYT
TRBV19 | - | ASSEISREAGEQF
TRBV9 | - | ASTGGEFYGYT
TRBV10-3 | - | AISEHLQPQH
TRBV11-3 | - | ASSLDPGVASYEQY
TRBV9 | TRBD2 | ASSELAGFTDTQY
TRBV4-1 | TRBD1 | ASSQLRQGALGNSPLH
TRBV19 | - | ASSDRRQMNTGELF
TRBV19 | - | ASGYSMNTEAF
TRBV6-5 | - | ASSWQINQPQH
TRBV5-1 | TRBD1 | AGTGFGELF
TRBV6-1 | - | ASSEAGTYYGYT
TRBV12-2 | - | ASRLPGQGEYYGYT
TRBV7-8 | - | ASSSDTRNTEAF
TRBV28 | - | ASSPAVGGGKAF
TRBV19 | - | ASTPLGDGRSYT
TRBV28 | - | ASLQGGWNTEAF